The T cell receptor (beta chain) under discussion was sequenced for a study of blood T cell repertoires in COVID-19. As for the study in general: From the United States, Italy and Spain came samples of acute and convalescent COVID-19. Sources were T cells, B-cell-depleted T cells, or PBMCs; the material itself was cDNA or gDNA.

This CDR3 has 15 amino acids. Germline values: CDR1 SGHKS, CDR2 YYEKEE (reference sequence). J was trimmed by 8 bases and V by 1 base; bases with no gene match: 5. Assignments of participants to cohorts depended upon their own reported clinical history. Source study methods: Reference gene primer amplification in the assay estimated nucleated cell counts. Produced via immunoSEQ multiplex PCR; TCRdb's table is partial and in-frame only. That table supplies the V and J calls and clone size; D and trimming were determined from the DNA. In the table there are 300,000 to 500,000 clones, 88% of which are singletons.

The sequenced sample was PBMCs or T cells enriched from blood (not recorded which). The sequence was collected from a woman aged 25 to 39 with acute COVID-19. The chain has TRBV5-5 and TRBJ1-4; TRBD1 matches 10 bases. The CDR3 nucleotides read TGTGCCAGCAGCTTGCCGGGGACAGGGGCAGAAAAACTGTTTTTT. Translating gives CASSLPGTGAEKLFF.